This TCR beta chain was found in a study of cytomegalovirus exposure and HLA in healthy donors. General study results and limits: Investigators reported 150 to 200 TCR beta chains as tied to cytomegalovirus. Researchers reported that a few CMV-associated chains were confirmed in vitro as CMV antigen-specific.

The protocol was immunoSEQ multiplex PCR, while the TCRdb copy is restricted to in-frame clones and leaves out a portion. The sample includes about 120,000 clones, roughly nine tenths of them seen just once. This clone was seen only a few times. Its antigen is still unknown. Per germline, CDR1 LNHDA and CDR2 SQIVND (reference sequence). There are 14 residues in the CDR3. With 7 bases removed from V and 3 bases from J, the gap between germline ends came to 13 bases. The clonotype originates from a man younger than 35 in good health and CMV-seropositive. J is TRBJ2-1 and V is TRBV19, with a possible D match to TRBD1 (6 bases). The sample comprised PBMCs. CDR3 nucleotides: TGTGCCAGTAAAGAGGCAGGGGTCTACAATGAGCAGTTCTTC. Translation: CASKEAGVYNEQFF.